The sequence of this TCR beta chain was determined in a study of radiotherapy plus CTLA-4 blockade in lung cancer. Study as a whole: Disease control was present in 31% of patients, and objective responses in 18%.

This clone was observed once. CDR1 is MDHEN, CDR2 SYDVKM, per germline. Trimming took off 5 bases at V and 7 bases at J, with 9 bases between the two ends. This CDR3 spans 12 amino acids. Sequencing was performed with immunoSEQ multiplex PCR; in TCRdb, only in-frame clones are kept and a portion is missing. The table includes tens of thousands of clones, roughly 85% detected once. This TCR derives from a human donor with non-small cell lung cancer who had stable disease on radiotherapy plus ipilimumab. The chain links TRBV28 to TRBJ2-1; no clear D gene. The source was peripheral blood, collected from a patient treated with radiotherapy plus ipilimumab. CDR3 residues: CASSLPWNEQFF. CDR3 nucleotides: TGTGCCAGCAGTCTACCCTGGAATGAGCAGTTCTTC.